The subject of this entry is one T cell receptor beta chain. Its target is unknown. This record belongs to a study of Ad26.COV2.S vaccination and SARS-CoV-2 variants. For the study at large: Recipients of Ad26.COV2.S got it intramuscularly, once or twice 56 days apart.

V was shortened by 1 base and J by 0 bases, with 5 bases between the two germline ends. This CDR3 region has 13 residues. Germline V gives CDR1 GTSNPN, CDR2 SVGIG (reference sequence). Whole-study results and caveats: Quantification of TCR breadth and depth may have yielded underestimates of total T cell responses. Vaccine and placebo recipients had comparable breadth of non-spike TCRs.

The treatment denotes: approximately 18 received Ad26.COV2.S at low or high dose, single or two shots; roughly 5 received placebo; per-sample allocation not given. The samples date from day 63 after the first vaccine or placebo injection. An 18-55-year-old adult in Boston served as donor. Sequencing used immunoSEQ multiplex PCR; TCRdb keeps in-frame clones, though not all of them. In the table there are about 430,000 clones, 75% to 95% of which are singletons. Sequencing was performed on peripheral blood, taken in a trial of Ad26.COV2.S vaccine versus placebo. This sequence joins TRBV30 and TRBJ2-3; D call uncertain. This clonotype was obtained from a person aged 18-60 years who received the Ad26.COV2.S COVID-19 vaccine or a placebo. The DNA of the CDR3 is TGTGCCTGGAGTGGGGAAAGCACAGATACGCAGTATTTT. It translates to CAWSGESTDTQYF. Supplemented by reference TRBV30 and TRBJ2-3, the full variable domain reads SQTIHQWPATLVQPVGSPLSLECTVEGTSNPNLYWYRQAAGRGLQLLFYSVGIGQISSEVPQNLSASRPQDRQFILSSKKLLLSDSGFYLCAWSGESTDTQYFGPGTRLTVL.